A single sample gave rise to the 18 T cell receptor beta chains below, sequenced in a study of control samples from healthy donors and cancer patients. Produced via immunoSEQ multiplex PCR; TCRdb's table is partial and in-frame only. This sample has 190,000 or so clones, with approximately 95% found just once. The sample taken for sequencing was blood. The receptors shown here come from a young man in good health.

This clone was counted a single time. The chain employs TRBV3-1 (or the pseudogene TRBV3-2) and TRBJ2-7; TRBD1 agrees at 10 bases. V was pared by 1 base and J by 7 bases, with 10 bases of the junction left unmatched. CDR1 is LGHDT and CDR2 is YNNKEL in the germline V gene (reference sequence). This CDR3 region has 16 residues. The CDR3 region has the DNA TGTGCCAGCAGCCAAGGTGGGACAGGGGTGTGGAGGGAGCAGTACTTC. Translated: CASSQGGTGVWREQYF.

This clone was seen a few times. The CDR3 DNA is TGTGCCAGCAGTCGGGACGGTAATCAGCCCCAGCATTTT. This encodes CASSRDGNQPQHF. This sequence joins TRBV6-6 and TRBJ1-5; TRBD1 might be the D (5 bases). Per germline, CDR1 MNHNY and CDR2 SVGAGI (reference sequence). The V end lost 5 bases, the J end lost 4 bases, and 9 bases lay between the germline ends. The CDR3 is 13 residues long.

J is TRBJ2-7 and V is TRBV4-1; 11 positions agree with TRBD2. Germline V lookup: CDR1 MGHRA, CDR2 YSYEKL. There are 15 residues in the CDR3. Trimming cost V 2 bases and J 4 bases; bases outside gene matches: 4. In DNA form, the CDR3 reads TGCGCCAGCAGCCAAATTAGCGGGGGGGCTTACGAGCAGTACTTC. Its translation: CASSQISGGAYEQYF.

The J gene is TRBJ2-2, the V gene TRBV28, with D unclear. Germline V CDR1 and CDR2: MDHEN, SYDVKM. Between the trimmed V and J ends, which lost 3 bases and 4 bases, there was a span of 18 bases. The CDR3 has 17 residues. The CDR3 region has the DNA TGTGCCAGCAGTTTTAGGACGCCACTACCAGGCACCGGGGAGCTGTTTTTT. Amino acid sequence: CASSFRTPLPGTGELFF.

This clone was observed a single time. The V and J genes are TRBV6-1 and TRBJ1-6, with a possible D match to TRBD1 (5 bases). This CDR3 is built from 15 residues. Looked up from germline, CDR1 is MNHNS and CDR2 is SASEGT. V lost 0 bases to trimming and J lost 10 bases, with 13 bases between them. DNA for the CDR3: TGTGCCAGCAGTGAAGCGCGTTGGGGGGTCTCACCCCTCCACTTT. Translating gives CASSEARWGVSPLHF.

The chain employs TRBV7-6 and TRBJ2-1; a weak D match, TRBD2 (7 bases). The CDR3 contains 15 residues. V lost 3 bases, J lost 7 bases, and 16 bases lay in between. The V gene's germline CDR1 is SGHVS and CDR2 FNYEAQ. CDR3 amino acids: CASSLAAGAWNEQFF. CDR3 bases: TGTGCCAGCAGCTTGGCTGCGGGGGCCTGGAATGAGCAGTTCTTC.

The gene calls are TRBV10-2 and TRBJ1-5, with D perhaps TRBD1 (6 bases). V dropped 8 bases and J dropped 1 base, with 9 bases sitting between them. Germline CDR1 is WSHSY and CDR2 is SAAADI. This CDR3 region has 13 residues. In DNA form, the CDR3 reads TGCGCCAGCCGTGGACAGAGCAATCAGCCCCAGCATTTT. Its translation: CASRGQSNQPQHF.

The chain uses TRBV19 and TRBJ2-2, with 10 positions matching TRBD2. The CDR3 consists of 14 residues. Germline V lookup: CDR1 LNHDA, CDR2 SQIVND (reference sequence). J gave up 4 bases and V 4 bases, and 0 bases lay outside the gene matches. The CDR3, as DNA: TGTGCCAGTAGTACTAGCGGGGGCACCGGGGAGCTGTTTTTT. The encoded protein is CASSTSGGTGELFF.

This clone was counted once. CDR3 sequence: CASSILGQIEKLFF. CDR3 nucleotide sequence: TGTGCCAGTAGTATCCTTGGACAGATTGAAAAACTGTTTTTT. This chain joins TRBV19 and TRBJ1-4; the D gene is possibly TRBD1 (6 bases). Trimming took 3 bases from V and 7 from J, leaving 12 bases between them. The CDR3 has 14 residues. Germline values: CDR1 LNHDA, CDR2 SQIVND (reference sequence). Full variable domain (missing parts from reference TRBV19 and TRBJ1-4): DGGITQSPKYLFRKEGQNVTLSCEQNLNHDAMYWYRQDPGQGLRLIYYSQIVNDFQKGDIAEGYSVSREKKESFPLTVTSAQKNPTAFYLCASSILGQIEKLFFGSGTQLSVL.

The chain combines TRBV5-8 with TRBJ1-2, with 7 bases matching TRBD1. V was pared by 0 bases and J by 4 bases, with 6 bases of the junction left unmatched. Germline lookup yields CDR1 SGHTS and CDR2 YDEGEE. The CDR3 length is 15 residues. In nucleotides, the CDR3 is TGTGCCAGCAGCTTGGGACCGGCAGGGGGCTATGGCTACACCTTC. It translates to CASSLGPAGGYGYTF.

V is TRBV24-1 and J is TRBJ2-5; possible D gene TRBD2, 5 bases. The V end was cut by 6 bases, the J end by 4 bases, with 11 bases between. The CDR3 is 13 residues long. Germline V lookup: CDR1 KGHDR, CDR2 SFDVKD. This CDR3 is CATSTYEGETQYF. CDR3 nucleotide sequence: TGTGCCACCAGTACGTATGAGGGAGAGACCCAGTACTTC.

The V gene is TRBV5-4, the J gene TRBJ2-5, with TRBD1 as a possible D gene (6 bases). The CDR3 spans 16 residues. Trimming stripped 0 bases from V and 3 bases from J, with 15 bases between. Germline lookup yields CDR1 SGHNT and CDR2 YYREEE (reference sequence). The CDR3 loop reads CASSLEIPGVKETQYF. In nucleotides, the CDR3 is TGTGCCAGCAGCTTGGAGATCCCAGGGGTGAAAGAGACCCAGTACTTC.

This chain links TRBV21-1 with TRBJ1-1. TRBV21-1 is listed as a pseudogene. The CDR3 is 16 amino acids. This CDR3 reads CASSFPKVEGNTEAFF. The DNA for the CDR3 is TGTGCCAGCAGCTTTCCGAAGGTGGAGGGGAACACTGAAGCTTTCTTT.

The chain employs TRBV2 and TRBJ1-1; weak D call: TRBD1 (6 bases). CDR3 size: 14 residues. Germline-derived CDR1 and CDR2 are SNHLY and FYNNEI. Trimming removed 6 bases from V and 3 bases from J, with 14 bases in between. The CDR3 reads CASRERGGDTEAFF. The DNA of the CDR3 is TGTGCCAGCAGAGAGAGGGGGGGAGACACTGAAGCTTTCTTT.

V usage is TRBV6-4 and J usage is TRBJ1-1; weak D call: TRBD1 (6 bases). The germline V gene has CDR1 MRHNA and CDR2 SNTAGT. Trimming removed 7 bases from V and 2 bases from J, with 11 bases in between. CDR3 length equals 13 residues. The chain's CDR3 is CASKLDRNTEAFF. The CDR3 coding sequence is TGTGCCAGCAAGTTGGACAGAAACACTGAAGCTTTCTTT.

This clone was observed a single time. The V gene is TRBV9, the J gene TRBJ2-7, with 9 bases identical to TRBD2. The V and J ends lost 4 bases and 0 bases, in that order; junction bases with no gene match: 8. The CDR3 is 16 residues long. CDR1 is SGDLS and CDR2 is YYNGEE in the germline V gene. Here the CDR3 DNA reads TGTGCCAGCAGCCCACGGACTAGCGCAAGCTCCTACGAGCAGTACTTC. Translation gives CASSPRTSASSYEQYF. The whole variable domain, remainder taken from reference TRBV9 and TRBJ2-7, is DSGVTQTPKHLITATGQRVTLRCSPRSGDLSVYWYQQSLDQGLQFLIQYYNGEERAKGNILERFSAQQFPDLHSELNLSSLELGDSALYFCASSPRTSASSYEQYFGPGTRLTVT.

The chain recombines TRBV5-1 with TRBJ2-3, with TRBD1 identical over 9 bases. The length of the CDR3 is 14 residues. Per the germline V gene, CDR1 is SGHRS and CDR2 is YFSETQ. Unmatched junction bases numbered 0, after V lost 0 bases and J lost 4 bases. CDR3 amino acids: CASSLDRGPDTQYF. The DNA of the CDR3 is TGCGCCAGCAGCTTGGACAGGGGGCCAGATACGCAGTATTTT. Combining the CDR3 with reference TRBV5-1 and TRBJ2-3 gives the whole variable domain KAGVTQTPRYLIKTRGQQVTLSCSPISGHRSVSWYQQTPGQGLQFLFEYFSETQRNKGNFPGRFSGRQFSNSRSEMNVSTLELGDSALYLCASSLDRGPDTQYFGPGTRLTVL.

The chain has TRBV6-5 and TRBJ1-1; D is possibly TRBD1 (6 bases). Trimming removed 11 bases from V and 0 bases from J, with 13 bases in between. CDR1 MNHEY and CDR2 SVGAGI come from the germline V gene. The CDR3 contains 13 residues. DNA of the CDR3: TGTGCCGGGGGGCCTCCCATGAACACTGAAGCTTTCTTT. As protein: CAGGPPMNTEAFF.